Shown below are 25 T cell receptor beta chains from a single sample sequenced in a study of identical twins. Via MiXCR, TCRdb re-called the 5' RACE reads, giving one row per CDR3 protein. The top ten hold 0.91% of the sample, which has some 500,000 distinct CDR3 sequences, approximately 22% seen once. These data also formed part of another study, on T cells expressing NK-cell markers.

The sample consisted of CD4+ T cells sorted from blood. These receptors came from a woman aged 18-29 years in good health.

The chain has TRBV12-3 or TRBV12-4 and TRBJ2-7; D is unresolved. V lost 3 bases and J lost 7, with 13 bases in between. The CDR3 is 13 residues long. Written as DNA, the CDR3 is TGTGCCAGCAGTTTTGCCCGGCGCCAAGAGCAGTACTTC. Translating gives CASSFARRQEQYF.

The rearrangement links TRBV18 to TRBJ2-5; weak D call: TRBD1 (7 bases). This CDR3 has 15 residues. The V gene lost 2 bases and the J gene lost 4 bases, with 14 bases spanning the gap. Per the germline V gene, CDR1 is KGHSH and CDR2 is LQKENI. The CDR3 is CASSPTAGGLETQYF. CDR3 coding DNA: TGTGCCAGCTCACCAACGGCAGGGGGACTAGAGACCCAGTACTTC.

V usage is TRBV9 and J usage is TRBJ1-2; D ambiguous. The CDR3 consists of 14 residues. V shed 4 bases and J shed 8 bases, with 18 bases lying between them. The germline gives CDR1 SGDLS, CDR2 YYNGEE. CDR3 bases: TGTGCCAGCAGCTCCCTTGGCTCCCGCTACGGCTACACCTTC. Translated, it gives CASSSLGSRYGYTF.

The gene calls are TRBV7-3 and TRBJ2-1; 9 bases line up with TRBD2. This CDR3 has 16 residues. V lost 5 bases, J lost 1 base, and 6 bases stayed unmatched. The germline CDR1 and CDR2 sequences are SGHTA and FQGTGA. This CDR3 is CASSGIAGASYNEQFF. The CDR3 coding sequence is TGTGCCAGCAGCGGGATAGCGGGGGCTTCCTACAATGAGCAGTTCTTC.

This clonotype was detected only a few times. The gene calls are TRBV3-1 and TRBJ1-3; TRBD1 is a possible D gene (5 bases). The CDR3 is 14 amino acids. Germline V gene sequence: CDR1 LGHDT, CDR2 YNNKEL (reference sequence). V lost 7 bases, J lost 0 bases, and 10 bases lay in between. The CDR3 loop is CASTWGISGNTIYF. CDR3 bases: TGTGCCAGCACCTGGGGGATCTCTGGAAACACCATATATTTT.

The V gene is TRBV14, the J gene TRBJ2-3, with D possibly TRBD2 on 6 matching bases. Germline-derived CDR1 and CDR2 are SGHDN and FVKESK. Trimming took 6 bases from V and 4 from J, leaving 11 bases between them. The CDR3 is 13 residues long. This CDR3 reads CASRQLAADTQYF. The CDR3 nucleotides read TGTGCCAGCAGGCAACTAGCAGCAGATACGCAGTATTTT.

This clonotype has only one observation. The V call is TRBV12-3 or TRBV12-4, the J call TRBJ2-1, with 11 bases matching TRBD2. This CDR3 has 15 residues. With V trimmed by 1 base and J by 10 bases, 6 bases remained unmatched. The CDR3 DNA reads as TGTGCCAGCAGTTTAGATAGCGGGGGGGCTAACGAGCAGTTCTTC. It yields the protein CASSLDSGGANEQFF.

This chain links TRBV5-5 with TRBJ2-5; D might be TRBD2 (5 bases). V shed 3 bases and J shed 5 bases, with 17 bases lying between them. Germline-derived CDR1 and CDR2 are SGHKS and YYEKEE (reference sequence). The CDR3 loop spans 15 amino acids. The CDR3 spells CASSSNVGAQETQYF. The CDR3 region has the DNA TGTGCCAGCAGCTCGAACGTGGGAGCCCAGGAGACCCAGTACTTC.

This chain connects TRBV7-2 to TRBJ2-1, with TRBD2 matching over 14 bases. V lost 5 bases to trimming and J lost 8 bases; unmatched junction nucleotides: 8. The CDR3 is made up of 16 amino acids. Germline values: CDR1 SGHTA, CDR2 FQGNSA. CDR3 bases: TGTGCCAGCAGCACCGGGACTAGCGGGAGTGTCGATGAGCAGTTCTTC. It is translated as CASSTGTSGSVDEQFF.

J is TRBJ1-5 and V is TRBV20-1; D is perhaps TRBD1 (5 bases). The length of the CDR3 is 14 residues. The germline V and J ends were trimmed by 4 bases and 5 bases, with 15 bases remaining between them. Germline assignment: CDR1 DFQATT and CDR2 SNEGSKA (reference sequence). CDR3 bases: TGCAGTGCTACGGTGTCGGGGACCGATCAGCCCCAGCATTTT. It yields the protein CSATVSGTDQPQHF.

The rearrangement uses TRBV7-2 and TRBJ1-5, with D unclear. CDR1 is SGHTA and CDR2 is FQGNSA in the germline V gene. This CDR3 comprises 15 residues. The ends were cut back, 2 bases at V and 3 bases at J, with 11 bases in the middle. As DNA, the CDR3 is TGTGCCAGCAGCTTATACACCGTCCTCAATCAGCCCCAGCATTTT. This sequence encodes CASSLYTVLNQPQHF.

This clonotype has ten or more counts. The rearrangement uses TRBV7-9 and TRBJ1-1; 7 positions match TRBD1. Germline V lookup: CDR1 SEHNR, CDR2 FQNEAQ (reference sequence). The CDR3 covers 14 residues. V lost 5 bases, J lost 1 base, and 4 bases stayed unmatched. This CDR3 reads CASSPRQGNTEAFF. For the CDR3, the DNA is TGTGCCAGCAGCCCTCGACAGGGGAACACTGAAGCTTTCTTT.

This chain joins TRBV10-3 and TRBJ1-1; the match to TRBD1 covers 8 bases. This CDR3 has 12 amino acids. V dropped 4 bases and J dropped 7; count of bases not matched to a gene: 2. Germline-derived CDR1 and CDR2 are ENHRY and SYGVKD. DNA of the CDR3: TGTGCCATCAGTGGGACAGGGTTTGAAGCTTTCTTT. This sequence encodes CAISGTGFEAFF.

This chain uses TRBV5-6 with TRBJ2-7, with D possibly matching TRBD1 (6 bases). The CDR3 is 15 residues long. V dropped 0 bases and J dropped 0 bases, with 10 bases sitting between them. Germline V gene sequence: CDR1 SGHDT, CDR2 YYEEEE. The CDR3 region has the DNA TGTGCCAGCAGCTTGGTAACAGGGTTCTCCTACGAGCAGTACTTC. It encodes CASSLVTGFSYEQYF.

This clonotype appeared many times. The chain combines TRBV10-3 with TRBJ1-6; D might be TRBD1 (6 bases). V was shortened by 2 bases and J by 8 bases, with 10 bases between the two germline ends. The germline CDR1 and CDR2 sequences are ENHRY and SYGVKD. There are 14 residues in the CDR3. The chain's CDR3 is CAISEQGSHSPLHF. The CDR3 DNA follows: TGTGCCATCAGTGAGCAGGGGTCCCATTCACCCCTCCACTTT.

This rearrangement joins TRBV5-1 to TRBJ2-7; possibly TRBD1 or TRBD2 for D (6 bases each). The V gene lost 0 bases and the J gene lost 7 bases, with 14 bases spanning the gap. CDR3 length: 14 amino acids. Looked up from germline, CDR1 is SGHRS and CDR2 is YFSETQ. The CDR3 nucleotides read TGCGCCAGCAGCTTGGGCAGGGGAGGAGGTGAGCAGTACTTC. The encoded protein is CASSLGRGGGEQYF.

The chain links TRBV12-3 or TRBV12-4 to TRBJ2-1; 9 bases match TRBD2. The CDR3 runs to 13 residues. J was trimmed by 4 bases and V by 11 bases; bases with no gene match: 6. As DNA, the CDR3 is TGTGCCGGCGCGGGGGGGAGATACAATGAGCAGTTCTTC. Translation gives CAGAGGRYNEQFF.

This clonotype was seen a few times. The rearrangement joins TRBV7-2 to TRBJ2-1; 7 nucleotides agree with TRBD2. The CDR3 has 17 residues. CDR1 and CDR2 from the germline V gene are SGHTA and FQGNSA. V dropped 5 bases and J dropped 0; count of bases not matched to a gene: 10. CDR3 residues: CASSTRPGGSSYNEQFF. CDR3 nucleotides: TGTGCCAGCAGCACCCGCCCCGGGGGGAGCTCCTACAATGAGCAGTTCTTC.

This clonotype has ten or more counts. This chain uses TRBV12-3 or TRBV12-4 with TRBJ2-1; no definite D call. The CDR3 extends over 12 amino acids. Trimming took 3 bases from V and 9 from J, leaving 9 bases between them. CDR3 loop: CASSFRSLEQFF. The CDR3, as DNA: TGTGCCAGCAGTTTCAGGTCTCTTGAGCAGTTCTTC.

The chain couples TRBV5-1 to TRBJ2-3, with TRBD2 identical over 8 bases. This CDR3 contains 16 residues. CDR1 and CDR2 from the germline V gene are SGHRS and YFSETQ. The V gene end was trimmed by 2 bases and the J gene end by 3 bases; junction bases not matched to a gene: 8. The CDR3 DNA follows: TGCGCCAGCAGCTTTCTTACGGGGGGGAAGACAGATACGCAGTATTTT. Encoded protein: CASSFLTGGKTDTQYF.

This clonotype was counted only a few times. The chain uses TRBV12-3 or TRBV12-4 and TRBJ1-2; 12 bases fit TRBD1. V dropped 6 bases and J dropped 5; count of bases not matched to a gene: 13. The CDR3 has 17 amino acids. The chain's CDR3 is CASSRQPGQGAQYGYTF. The CDR3 DNA is TGTGCCAGCAGCCGACAGCCGGGACAGGGGGCTCAGTATGGCTACACCTTC.

Many counts were recorded for this clonotype. This chain joins TRBV6-5 and TRBJ1-1, with 8 bases aligning to TRBD1. Germline CDR1 MNHEY, CDR2 SVGAGI. V lost 5 bases, J lost 5 bases, and 1 base stayed unmatched. CDR3 size: 12 residues. CDR3 sequence (DNA): TGTGCCAGCAGTAGGACAGGGACTGAAGCTTTCTTT. Translating gives CASSRTGTEAFF.

This clonotype has a handful of counts. This sequence joins TRBV12-3 or TRBV12-4 and TRBJ1-1; D may be TRBD1 (5 bases). Trimming shortened V by 3 bases and J by 1 base, and 9 bases separated the two germline ends. CDR3 length: 14 amino acids. The CDR3 spells CASSFTGANTEAFF. Written as DNA, the CDR3 is TGTGCCAGCAGTTTTACAGGTGCGAACACTGAAGCTTTCTTT.

The chain links TRBV10-3 to TRBJ2-3, with 9 bases that match TRBD2. From germline, CDR1 is ENHRY and CDR2 SYGVKD. V lost 8 bases and J lost 3; bases outside the gene matches: 6. CDR3 length: 14 residues. Here the CDR3 DNA reads TGTGCCATCTCCCTAGCGGGGATTACAGATACGCAGTATTTT. Its translation is CAISLAGITDTQYF.

This clonotype was seen repeatedly, ten times or more. The V call is TRBV29-1, the J call TRBJ2-2; D is possibly TRBD1 (5 bases). The V and J ends lost 7 bases and 7 bases respectively, with 16 bases between them. The CDR3 has 13 amino acids. CDR1 and CDR2 (germline): SQVTM, ANQGSEA. In nucleotides, the CDR3 is TGCAGCGGTAGGGGTCAGGCGAGCGGGGAGCTGTTTTTT. It specifies CSGRGQASGELFF.